Listed below are T cell receptor beta chains from one sample, sequenced in a study of blood T cell repertoires in COVID-19. Some clones are missing from TCRdb's copy, which holds only in-frame ones; the method was immunoSEQ multiplex PCR. This sample has 200,000 to 250,000 clones, with around 86% found just once. Sequenced input: peripheral blood. These receptors originate from a man between 25 and 39 years old who had recovered from COVID-19. Both conserved end residues are part of each CDR3. The D gene is left open where the match is weak. Rows give clone size only sometimes, using once, few, many, or a class for an expanded clone.

size | J | V | length | D | CDR3 | DNA
- | TRBJ1-1 | TRBV4-1 | 17 | TRBD1 | CASSQGGGGQGRTEAFF | TGCGCCAGCAGCCAAGGGGGTGGTGGACAGGGGAGGACTGAAGCTTTCTTT
- | TRBJ1-2 | TRBV5-1 | 17 | TRBD1 | CASSLSGTGGINYGYTF | TGCGCCAGCAGCTTGAGCGGGACAGGGGGTATTAACTATGGCTACACCTTC
- | TRBJ1-1 | TRBV10-2 | 14 | - | CASSEQGGRTEAFF | TGCGCCAGCAGTGAACAGGGAGGGCGAACTGAAGCTTTCTTT
- | TRBJ1-2 | TRBV2 | 13 | - | CASIQTGNYGYTF | TGTGCCAGCATTCAGACAGGAAACTATGGCTACACCTTC
- | TRBJ1-5 | TRBV7-9 | 12 | - | CASSWGYQPQHF | TGTGCCAGCAGCTGGGGCTACCAGCCCCAGCATTTT
- | TRBJ2-1 | TRBV28 | 13 | TRBD1 | CASSSRLGQGEVF | TGTGCCAGCAGTTCCAGACTAGGACAGGGGGAAGTCTTC
- | TRBJ2-7 | TRBV4-2 | 15 | - | CASSPAGSTAYEQYF | TGTGCCAGCAGCCCCGCAGGCTCAACCGCCTACGAGCAGTACTTC
- | TRBJ2-1 | TRBV5-1 | 15 | TRBD1 | CASSLGLQGDNEQFF | TGCGCCAGCAGCTTGGGTTTGCAGGGGGACAATGAGCAGTTCTTC
once | TRBJ1-2 | TRBV5-4 | 14 | - | CASSFQGLNYGYTF | TGTGCCAGCAGCTTCCAGGGTTTAAACTATGGCTACACCTTC
- | TRBJ1-2 | TRBV5-6 | 15 | - | CASSPTQGWVDGYTF | TGTGCCAGCAGCCCGACGCAGGGATGGGTGGATGGCTACACCTTC
- | TRBJ1-2 | TRBV19 | 14 | TRBD1 | CASRPGGPHQGYTF | TGTGCCAGTAGGCCAGGGGGCCCCCACCAAGGCTACACCTTC
- | TRBJ2-5 | TRBV6-1 | 15 | - | CASSEVRFGRETQYF | TGTGCCAGCAGTGAAGTAAGGTTTGGGAGAGAGACCCAGTACTTC
- | TRBJ2-4 | TRBV5-4 | 16 | - | CASSFFPSRGKNIQYF | TGTGCCAGCAGCTTTTTTCCCTCAAGGGGCAAAAACATTCAGTACTTC
- | TRBJ2-5 | TRBV7-2 | 16 | TRBD2 | CASSLGHSGGAETQYF | TGTGCCAGCAGCTTAGGCCATAGCGGGGGGGCCGAGACCCAGTACTTC
- | TRBJ1-2 | TRBV2 | 11 | - | CASMGPGGYTF | TGTGCCAGCATGGGGCCAGGAGGCTACACCTTC
- | TRBJ2-7 | TRBV27 | 17 | TRBD2 | CASSLSNPGGGSYEQYF | TGTGCCAGCAGTTTATCCAATCCCGGCGGGGGGTCCTACGAGCAGTACTTC
- | TRBJ1-2 | TRBV5-1 | 13 | - | CASSEESNYGYTF | TGCGCCAGTTCAGAGGAAAGTAACTATGGCTACACCTTC
few | TRBJ2-7 | TRBV6-6 | 15 | - | CASSQTVQLTYEQYF | TGTGCCAGCAGTCAGACAGTCCAATTAACCTACGAGCAGTACTTC
- | TRBJ1-5 | TRBV19 | 13 | - | CAGGDDPDQPQHF | TGTGCCGGGGGGGATGACCCGGACCAGCCCCAGCATTTT
once | TRBJ2-2 | TRBV4-1 | 15 | - | CASSQAVGGLRELFF | TGCGCCAGCAGCCAAGCAGTGGGGGGGCTCAGGGAGCTGTTTTTT
- | TRBJ1-1 | TRBV6-5 | 13 | - | CATNRGGLGEAFF | TGTGCCACCAACCGGGGGGGGTTGGGTGAAGCTTTCTTT
- | TRBJ1-6 | TRBV5-1 | 15 | TRBD1 | CASRPGTADNSPLHF | TGCGCCAGCAGACCCGGGACAGCTGATAATTCACCCCTCCACTTT
- | TRBJ2-2 | TRBV6-1 | 14 | TRBD2 | CASSERGRTGELFF | TGTGCCAGCAGTGAGCGGGGGAGGACCGGGGAGCTGTTTTTT
few | TRBJ1-1 | TRBV19 | 12 | - | CASSIGSTEAFF | TGTGCCAGTAGTATAGGGAGCACTGAAGCTTTCTTT
once | TRBJ1-1 | TRBV9 | 15 | TRBD1 | CASSPWDRKNTEAFF | TGTGCCAGCAGCCCCTGGGACAGAAAGAACACTGAAGCTTTCTTT
- | TRBJ1-1 | TRBV10-3 | 14 | TRBD1 | CAISAGQGNTEAFF | TGTGCCATCAGCGCGGGACAGGGGAACACTGAAGCTTTCTTT
- | TRBJ1-2 | TRBV5-6 | 15 | - | CASSTPSRGGYGYTF | TGTGCCAGCAGCACCCCCTCCCGAGGGGGCTATGGCTACACCTTC
- | TRBJ2-5 | TRBV9 | 17 | TRBD1 | CASSVGWGQGRVETQYF | TGTGCCAGCAGCGTAGGATGGGGACAGGGGCGCGTGGAGACCCAGTACTTC
- | TRBJ1-4 | TRBV18 | 14 | - | CASSKGRIGEKLFF | TGTGCCAGCTCAAAAGGCAGGATCGGTGAAAAACTGTTTTTT
- | TRBJ1-6 | TRBV12-5 | 15 | TRBD1 | CASGLGGTGRSPLHF | TGTGCTAGTGGTTTGGGTGGGACAGGGCGCTCACCCCTCCACTTT
many | TRBJ2-3 | TRBV13 | 17 | TRBD1 | CASSQYYRDRGRDTQYF | TGTGCCAGCAGCCAATACTACCGGGACAGGGGGCGAGATACGCAGTATTTT
few | TRBJ1-2 | TRBV4-2 | 14 | - | CATRAAPGSSGYTF | TGTGCCACCCGGGCGGCCCCAGGGTCCAGTGGCTACACCTTC
- | TRBJ1-3 | TRBV6-6 | 15 | - | CASSSPDRAGNTIYF | TGTGCCAGCAGCTCCCCGGACAGAGCTGGAAACACCATATATTTT
- | TRBJ1-5 | TRBV4-1 | 17 | TRBD1 | CASSHQGAILGNQPQHF | TGCGCCAGCAGCCACCAGGGGGCGATCCTAGGCAATCAGCCCCAGCATTTT